One and the same sample provided the 3 T cell receptor beta chains below, sequenced in a study of T cell responses to AZD1222 COVID-19 vaccine. TCRdb's copy holds only in-frame clones and misses some; the assay was immunoSEQ multiplex PCR. The sample has approximately 140,000 clones, 91% seen once. The source material was peripheral blood, sampled on day 0 of AZD1222 vaccination. The receptors here all came from an adult in good health.

This chain links TRBV5-8 with TRBJ1-2, with D possibly TRBD1 on 6 matching bases. Germline assignment: CDR1 SGHTS and CDR2 YDEGEE. V was pared by 6 bases and J by 2 bases, with 17 bases between. This CDR3 contains 15 residues. The CDR3, as DNA: TGTGCCAGCACCCAATCTAGGGGGTTCAACTATGGCTACACCTTC. This encodes CASTQSRGFNYGYTF.

This clone was observed a handful of times. The V gene is TRBV19, the J gene TRBJ1-6, with a possible D match to TRBD1 (6 bases). The germline gives CDR1 LNHDA, CDR2 SQIVND (reference sequence). Trimming took 3 bases from V and 11 from J, leaving 14 bases between them. The CDR3 sequence is 14 residues long. The CDR3 reads CASSIPGAGPPLHF. The CDR3 DNA sequence: TGTGCCAGTAGTATCCCGGGGGCAGGGCCACCCCTCCACTTT.

The J gene is TRBJ1-2, the V gene TRBV9; TRBD1 might be the D (5 bases). The V end lost 4 bases, the J end lost 0 bases, and 13 bases lay between the germline ends. Germline-derived CDR1 and CDR2 are SGDLS and YYNGEE. The CDR3 is made up of 15 amino acids. The DNA of the CDR3 is TGTGCCAGCAGCCCGAGGGGTGCCACTAACTATGGCTACACCTTC. Translation: CASSPRGATNYGYTF.